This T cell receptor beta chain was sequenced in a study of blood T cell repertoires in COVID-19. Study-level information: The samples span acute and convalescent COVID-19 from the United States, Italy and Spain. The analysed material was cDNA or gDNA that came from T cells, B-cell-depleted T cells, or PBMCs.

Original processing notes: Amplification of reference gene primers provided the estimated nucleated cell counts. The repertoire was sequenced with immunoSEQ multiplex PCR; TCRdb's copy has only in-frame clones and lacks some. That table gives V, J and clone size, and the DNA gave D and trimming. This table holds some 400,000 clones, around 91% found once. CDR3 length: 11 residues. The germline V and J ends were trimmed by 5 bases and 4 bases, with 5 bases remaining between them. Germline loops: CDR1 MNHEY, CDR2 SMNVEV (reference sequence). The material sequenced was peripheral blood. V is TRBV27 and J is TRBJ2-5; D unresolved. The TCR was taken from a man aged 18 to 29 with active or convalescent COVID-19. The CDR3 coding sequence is TGTGCCAGCAGTCGAGGAGAGACCCAGTACTTC. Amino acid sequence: CASSRGETQYF.